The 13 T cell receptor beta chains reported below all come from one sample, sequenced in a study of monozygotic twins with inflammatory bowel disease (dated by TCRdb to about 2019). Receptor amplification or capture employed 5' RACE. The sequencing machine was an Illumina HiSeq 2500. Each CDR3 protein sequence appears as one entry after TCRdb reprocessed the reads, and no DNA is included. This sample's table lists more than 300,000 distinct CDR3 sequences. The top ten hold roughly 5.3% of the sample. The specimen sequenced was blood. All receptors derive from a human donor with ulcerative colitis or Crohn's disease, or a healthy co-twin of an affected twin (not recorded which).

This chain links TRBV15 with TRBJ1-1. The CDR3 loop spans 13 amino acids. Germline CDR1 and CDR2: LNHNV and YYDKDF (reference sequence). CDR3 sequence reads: CATSRPASAEAFF.

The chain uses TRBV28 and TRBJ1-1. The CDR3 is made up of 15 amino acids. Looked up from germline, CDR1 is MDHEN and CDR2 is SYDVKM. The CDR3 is CASSVWGRVNTEAFF.

The CDR3 here is CASSLQGALANEKLFF. This chain connects TRBV5-4 to TRBJ1-4; absent DNA, TCRdb's TRBD1 call cannot be checked. Germline V CDR1 and CDR2: SGHNT, YYREEE (reference sequence). The CDR3 has 16 amino acids.

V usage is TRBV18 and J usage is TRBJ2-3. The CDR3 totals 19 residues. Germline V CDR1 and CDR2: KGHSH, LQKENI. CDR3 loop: CASSPPRVGLERRTDTQYF. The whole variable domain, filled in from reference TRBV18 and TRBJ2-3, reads NAGVMQNPRHLVRRRGQEARLRCSPMKGHSHVYWYRQLPEEGLKFMVYLQKENIIDESGMPKERFSAEFPKEGPSILRIQQVVRGDSAAYFCASSPPRVGLERRTDTQYFGPGTRLTVL.

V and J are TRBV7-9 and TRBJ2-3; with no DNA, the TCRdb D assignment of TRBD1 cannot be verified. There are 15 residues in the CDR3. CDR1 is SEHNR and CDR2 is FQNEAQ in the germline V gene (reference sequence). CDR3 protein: CASSAGTVYTDTQYF.

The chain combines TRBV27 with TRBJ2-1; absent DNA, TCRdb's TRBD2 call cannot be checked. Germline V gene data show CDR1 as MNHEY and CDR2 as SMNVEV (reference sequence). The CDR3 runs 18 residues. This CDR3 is CASSWEKGLAGGLGEQFF.

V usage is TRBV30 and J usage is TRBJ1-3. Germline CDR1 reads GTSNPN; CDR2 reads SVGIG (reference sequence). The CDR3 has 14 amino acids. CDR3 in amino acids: CAWGRARGKMPIYF.

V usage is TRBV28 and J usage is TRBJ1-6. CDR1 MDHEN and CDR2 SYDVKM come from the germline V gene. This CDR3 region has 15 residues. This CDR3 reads CASSLSGGESSPLHF. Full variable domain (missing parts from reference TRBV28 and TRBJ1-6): DVKVTQSSRYLVKRTGEKVFLECVQDMDHENMFWYRQDPGLGLRLIYFSYDVKMKEKGDIPEGYSVSREKKERFSLILESASTNQTSMYLCASSLSGGESSPLHFGNGTRLTVT.

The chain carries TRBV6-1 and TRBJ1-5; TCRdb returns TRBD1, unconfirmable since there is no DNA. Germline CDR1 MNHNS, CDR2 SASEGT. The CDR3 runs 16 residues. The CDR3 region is CASSETRTGVSQPQHF.

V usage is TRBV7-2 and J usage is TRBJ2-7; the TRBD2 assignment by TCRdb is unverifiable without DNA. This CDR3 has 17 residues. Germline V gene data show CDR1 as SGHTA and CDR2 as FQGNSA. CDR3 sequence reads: CASSYQRGGKGSYEQYF. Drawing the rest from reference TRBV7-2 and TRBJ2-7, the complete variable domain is GAGVSQSPSNKVTEKGKDVELRCDPISGHTALYWYRQSLGQGLEFLIYFQGNSAPDKSGLPSDRFSAERTGGSVSTLTIQRTQQEDSAVYLCASSYQRGGKGSYEQYFGPGTRLTVT.

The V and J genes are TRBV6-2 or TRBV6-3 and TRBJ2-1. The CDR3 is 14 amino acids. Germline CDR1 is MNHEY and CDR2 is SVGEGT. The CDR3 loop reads CASSYLPARSEQFF.

The chain's CDR3 is CASSTRQGVFGANVLTF. The chain joins TRBV12-3 or TRBV12-4 to TRBJ2-6; TCRdb returns TRBD1, unconfirmable since there is no DNA. CDR3 length: 17 amino acids.

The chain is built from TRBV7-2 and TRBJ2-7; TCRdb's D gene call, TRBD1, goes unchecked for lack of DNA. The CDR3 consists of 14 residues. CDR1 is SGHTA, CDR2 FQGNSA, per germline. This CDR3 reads CASSFPQGGTEQYF.